What follows are 24 T cell receptor beta chains derived from one specimen sequenced in a study of blood T cell repertoires in COVID-19. Profiling relied on immunoSEQ multiplex PCR, and the TCRdb table lists in-frame clones only, not all of them. This sample has approximately 85,000 clones, with almost 90% found just once. The source material was peripheral blood. These receptors all stem from an elderly woman with active or convalescent COVID-19.

The chain employs TRBV29-1 and TRBJ2-7; the match to TRBD1 covers 8 bases. CDR3 size: 16 residues. CDR1 and CDR2 from the germline V gene are SQVTM and ANQGSEA. Trimming at V came to 7 bases and at J to 0 bases, leaving 14 bases not matched to a gene. The CDR3 loop is CSARGVDRANSYEQYF. DNA for the CDR3: TGCAGCGCCAGGGGGGTGGACAGGGCTAACTCCTACGAGCAGTACTTC.

The J gene is TRBJ2-1, the V gene TRBV29-1; 8 nucleotides agree with TRBD2. Losses at the gene ends were 0 bases for V and 7 bases for J; bases not matched to a gene: 2. CDR1 is SQVTM, CDR2 ANQGSEA, per germline. The CDR3 length is 13 residues. The CDR3 region has the DNA TGCAGCGTTGAAGATGGGACTAGGAATGAGCAGTTCTTC. Translated, it gives CSVEDGTRNEQFF.

J is TRBJ2-7 and V is TRBV19; 8 bases agree with TRBD1. The CDR3 covers 15 residues. Trimming took 6 bases from V and 4 from J; bases not matched to a gene: 11. Germline V gives CDR1 LNHDA, CDR2 SQIVND (reference sequence). The CDR3 spells CASSPRTGLGYEQYF. Written as DNA, the CDR3 is TGTGCCAGTAGCCCAAGGACAGGGTTAGGATACGAGCAGTACTTC.

CDR3 sequence (DNA): TGCGCCAGCAGTCCTTTAGCGGGAGGAAAGCAGTTCTTC. Its protein is CASSPLAGGKQFF. The chain has TRBV10-1 and TRBJ2-1, with 10 bases identical to TRBD2. The CDR3 is 13 residues long. Germline V gene lookup returns CDR1 WNHNN and CDR2 SYGVQD (reference sequence). Trimming removed 5 bases from V and 11 bases from J; junction bases left unmatched: 6.

The chain combines TRBV3-1 (or the pseudogene TRBV3-2) with TRBJ1-5, with D maybe TRBD1 (6 bases). The CDR3 spans 15 residues. Germline V gene data show CDR1 as LGHDT and CDR2 as YNNKEL (reference sequence). Deletions cut 3 bases from V and 1 base from J, with 10 bases between. CDR3 sequence: CASSQDGQSNQPQHF. In DNA form, the CDR3 reads TGTGCCAGCAGCCAGGACGGACAGAGCAATCAGCCCCAGCATTTT.

V usage is TRBV19 and J usage is TRBJ1-2; 11 bases are a match to TRBD1. The V and J ends lost 3 bases and 6 bases, in that order; junction bases with no gene match: 6. The CDR3 loop spans 15 amino acids. Looked up from germline, CDR1 is LNHDA and CDR2 is SQIVND (reference sequence). The CDR3 nucleotides are TGTGCCAGTAGTATCCGGAGGACAGGGGGCGATGGCTACACCTTC. As protein: CASSIRRTGGDGYTF.

The chain joins TRBV6-2 or TRBV6-3 to TRBJ1-5; TRBD1 matches at 8 bases. The CDR3 covers 15 residues. Trimming cost V 2 bases and J 10 bases; bases outside gene matches: 10. Germline V gene lookup returns CDR1 MNHEY and CDR2 SVGEGT. CDR3 DNA: TGTGCCAGCAGTTACACCAGGGGGCGCCTCGCTCCCCAGCATTTT. Amino acids: CASSYTRGRLAPQHF.

The gene calls are TRBV7-2 and TRBJ2-5; D gene ambiguous. Germline lookup yields CDR1 SGHTA and CDR2 FQGNSA. The CDR3 runs 15 residues. The V gene lost 7 bases and the J gene lost 1 base, with 16 bases spanning the gap. The CDR3 loop reads CASIPSNLLQETQYF. CDR3 DNA: TGTGCCAGCATCCCTTCAAACTTGCTCCAAGAGACCCAGTACTTC.

The sample holds a few counts of this clone. This sequence joins TRBV6-5 and TRBJ1-2, with D maybe TRBD1 (5 bases). Germline V gene data show CDR1 as MNHEY and CDR2 as SVGAGI. The CDR3 sequence is 13 residues long. The V end was cut by 0 bases, the J end by 8 bases, with 10 bases between. The CDR3 sequence: CASSYSPGEGYTF. CDR3 nucleotides: TGTGCCAGCAGTTACTCGCCGGGGGAGGGCTACACCTTC.

This chain's CDR3 is CASSARQGLNEQFF. The DNA for the CDR3 is TGTGCCAGCAGCGCCAGACAGGGGTTGAATGAGCAGTTCTTC. V usage is TRBV9 and J usage is TRBJ2-1; TRBD1 matches at 8 bases. The CDR3 loop spans 14 amino acids. The germline V gene encodes CDR1 SGDLS and CDR2 YYNGEE. Trimming at V came to 3 bases and at J to 7 bases, leaving 6 bases not matched to a gene. Complete variable domain (other parts from reference TRBV9 and TRBJ2-1): DSGVTQTPKHLITATGQRVTLRCSPRSGDLSVYWYQQSLDQGLQFLIQYYNGEERAKGNILERFSAQQFPDLHSELNLSSLELGDSALYFCASSARQGLNEQFFGPGTRLTVL.

The V gene is TRBV2, the J gene TRBJ2-2; 7 positions agree with TRBD2. The CDR3 consists of 16 residues. Germline V CDR1 and CDR2: SNHLY, FYNNEI. The V segment lost 6 bases and the J segment 0 bases; nucleotides outside the gene matches: 7. The DNA for the CDR3 is TGTGCCAGCAGCGAGTCGGGACTAACGAACACCGGGGAGCTGTTTTTT. Protein product: CASSESGLTNTGELFF. The full variable domain, with the rest looked up from reference TRBV2 and TRBJ2-2, is EPEVTQTPSHQVTQMGQEVILRCVPISNHLYFYWYRQILGQKVEFLVSFYNNEISEKSEIFDDQFSVERPDGSNFTLKIRSTKLEDSAMYFCASSESGLTNTGELFFGEGSRLTVL.

V is TRBV5-1 and J is TRBJ1-4; D gene uncertain. Per the germline V gene, CDR1 is SGHRS and CDR2 is YFSETQ. Trimming removed 9 bases at V and 7 bases at J, with 16 bases between. This CDR3 is built from 13 residues. CDR3 sequence (DNA): TGCGCCAACGGCGGGAGGGAAAGTGAAAAACTGTTTTTT. It encodes CANGGRESEKLFF.

CDR3 nucleotides: TGTGCCAGCAGCGGGACTACCTTTTACGAGCAGTACTTC. Its translation is CASSGTTFYEQYF. V is TRBV7-2 and J is TRBJ2-7, with TRBD2 identical over 7 bases. V shed 5 bases, J shed 4 bases, and the junction held 5 bases outside the gene matches. Germline values: CDR1 SGHTA, CDR2 FQGNSA. The CDR3 consists of 13 residues. The variable domain in full, with the rest retrieved from reference TRBV7-2 and TRBJ2-7, is GAGVSQSPSNKVTEKGKDVELRCDPISGHTALYWYRQSLGQGLEFLIYFQGNSAPDKSGLPSDRFSAERTGGSVSTLTIQRTQQEDSAVYLCASSGTTFYEQYFGPGTRLTVT.

This clone occurred a few times. The chain couples TRBV13 to TRBJ2-7, with 7 bases that match TRBD2. The CDR3 totals 14 residues. V shed 5 bases and J 3 bases; nucleotides not matched to a gene: 7. CDR1 is PRHDT, CDR2 FYEKMQ, per germline (reference sequence). In DNA, the CDR3 is TGTGCCAGCAGCCCACGGACTAGAGGCTACGAGCAGTACTTC. It yields the protein CASSPRTRGYEQYF.

This chain joins TRBV24-1 and TRBJ1-6; D possibly corresponds to TRBD1 (5 bases). The CDR3 length is 16 residues. CDR1 and CDR2 (germline): KGHDR, SFDVKD. Trimming left V 2 bases short and J 7 bases short, with 14 bases between. The CDR3 region is CATSDSPGRGNSPLHF. The CDR3 DNA is TGTGCCACCAGTGATTCCCCAGGGAGGGGAAATTCACCCCTCCACTTT.

J is TRBJ1-5 and V is TRBV28; D remains ambiguous. Between the trimmed V and J ends, which lost 2 bases and 5 bases, there was a span of 13 bases. Germline loops: CDR1 MDHEN, CDR2 SYDVKM. This CDR3 is 15 amino acids long. In nucleotides, the CDR3 is TGTGCCAGCAGTTTACCGTCGAGTCTTCATCAGCCCCAGCATTTT. Translation: CASSLPSSLHQPQHF.

The V gene is TRBV7-9, the J gene TRBJ2-5, with D tentatively TRBD2 (6 bases). CDR3 length equals 14 residues. Germline V lookup: CDR1 SEHNR, CDR2 FQNEAQ (reference sequence). Trimming took 7 bases from V and 5 from J, leaving 17 bases between them. CDR3 residues: CASTQGGNGETQYF. The CDR3 DNA is TGTGCCAGCACCCAGGGCGGGAACGGTGAGACCCAGTACTTC. The full variable domain, its missing parts supplied by reference TRBV7-9 and TRBJ2-5, is DTGVSQNPRHKITKRGQNVTFRCDPISEHNRLYWYRQTLGQGPEFLTYFQNEAQLEKSRLLSDRFSAERPKGSFSTLEIQRTEQGDSAMYLCASTQGGNGETQYFGPGTRLLVL.

This clone appeared a few times. The V call is TRBV11-2, the J call TRBJ2-5, with 10 bases that match TRBD2. The V gene's germline CDR1 is SGHAT and CDR2 FQNNGV. The CDR3 length is 14 residues. The J segment lost 9 bases and the V segment lost 6 bases, leaving 10 bases of the junction unmatched. CDR3 DNA sequence: TGTGCCAGCAGAGTAGCGGGAGGCCCTTGGGCCCAGTACTTC. Its protein product is CASRVAGGPWAQYF.

This clone was seen a few times. This rearrangement joins TRBV28 to TRBJ1-4; D is unresolved. From germline, CDR1 is MDHEN and CDR2 SYDVKM. V lost 6 bases to trimming and J lost 8 bases, with 13 bases between them. This CDR3 spans 13 amino acids. The DNA of the CDR3 is TGTGCCAGCAGCCGCGGGCCCATAGAAAAACTGTTTTTT. Amino acids: CASSRGPIEKLFF.

The chain couples TRBV6-1 to TRBJ2-7; D gene unclear. The germline CDR1 and CDR2 sequences are MNHNS and SASEGT. Trimming removed 0 bases from V and 3 bases from J, with 6 bases in between. The CDR3 runs 13 residues. CDR3 loop: CASSEARDYEQYF. The CDR3, as DNA: TGTGCCAGCAGTGAAGCGCGCGACTACGAGCAGTACTTC.

The chain employs TRBV28 and TRBJ1-2, with TRBD1 identical over 10 bases. V shed 7 bases, J shed 4 bases, and the junction held 6 bases outside the gene matches. The CDR3 sequence is 14 residues long. Germline V gene data show CDR1 as MDHEN and CDR2 as SYDVKM. CDR3: CASNRQGAGYGYTF. CDR3 sequence (DNA): TGTGCCAGCAACCGACAGGGGGCCGGCTATGGCTACACCTTC.

The rearrangement links TRBV11-2 to TRBJ2-6; TRBD1 is a possible D gene (5 bases). This CDR3 comprises 17 residues. Germline CDR1 and CDR2: SGHAT and FQNNGV. The V end lost 1 base, the J end lost 0 bases, and 10 bases lay between the germline ends. The CDR3 here is CASSLGGASSGANVLTF. The DNA of the CDR3 is TGTGCCAGCAGCTTAGGGGGCGCGAGCTCTGGGGCCAACGTCCTGACTTTC.

This chain uses TRBV5-6 with TRBJ2-5, with 10 bases aligning to TRBD2. Unmatched junction bases numbered 11, after V lost 4 bases and J lost 5 bases. The CDR3 is 16 residues long. Germline V gives CDR1 SGHDT, CDR2 YYEEEE. The CDR3 coding sequence is TGTGCCAGCAGCCCCAGGGTAGCGGGGGGACGGGAGACCCAGTACTTC. Its translation: CASSPRVAGGRETQYF.

This chain joins TRBV18 and TRBJ2-2; a weak D match, TRBD1 (6 bases). The CDR3 is made up of 17 amino acids. With 0 bases removed from V and 4 bases from J, the gap between germline ends came to 15 bases. The germline gives CDR1 KGHSH, CDR2 LQKENI. The CDR3: CASSPPGTRGGTGELFF. The CDR3 nucleotides are TGTGCCAGCTCACCACCGGGGACCAGGGGCGGCACCGGGGAGCTGTTTTTT.